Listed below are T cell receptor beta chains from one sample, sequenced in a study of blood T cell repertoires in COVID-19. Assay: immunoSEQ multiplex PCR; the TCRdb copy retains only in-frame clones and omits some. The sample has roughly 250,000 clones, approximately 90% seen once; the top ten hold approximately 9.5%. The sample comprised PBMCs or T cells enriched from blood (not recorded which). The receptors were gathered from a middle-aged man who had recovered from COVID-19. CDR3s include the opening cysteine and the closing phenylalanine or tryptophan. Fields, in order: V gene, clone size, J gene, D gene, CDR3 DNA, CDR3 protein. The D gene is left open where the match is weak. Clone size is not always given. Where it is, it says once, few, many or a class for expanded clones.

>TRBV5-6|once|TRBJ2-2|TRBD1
TGTGCCAGCAGCTTGACAGGGGGTCCGACCGGGGAGCTGTTTTTT
CASSLTGGPTGELFF
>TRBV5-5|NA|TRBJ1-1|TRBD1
TGTGCCAGCAGCACGGGGGACAGCTTGGGCTTGGAAGCTTTCTTT
CASSTGDSLGLEAFF
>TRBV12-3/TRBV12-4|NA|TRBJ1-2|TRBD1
TGTGCCAGCACTTTAGACAGGGACTATGGCTACACCTTC
CASTLDRDYGYTF
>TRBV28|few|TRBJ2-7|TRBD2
TGTGCCAGCATCACTAGCGGGAGTTTGTACGAGCAGTACTTC
CASITSGSLYEQYF
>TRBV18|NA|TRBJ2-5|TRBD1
TGTGCCAGCTCATGGCTAGGGACAGGACAAGAGACCCAGTACTTC
CASSWLGTGQETQYF
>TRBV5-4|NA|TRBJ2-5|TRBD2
TGTGCCAGCAGCCGTAGACTAGCGGGAGAAGAGACCCAGTACTTC
CASSRRLAGEETQYF
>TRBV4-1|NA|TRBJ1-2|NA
TGCGCCAGCAGCCAAGTCGGGGGGCCGTCTTATGGCTACACCTTC
CASSQVGGPSYGYTF
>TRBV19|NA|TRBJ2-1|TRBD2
TGTGCCAGTATCTATAGTGCTAGCGGGGGGGGCAATGAGCAGTTCTTC
CASIYSASGGGNEQFF
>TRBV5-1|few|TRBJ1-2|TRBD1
TGCGCCAGCAGCTTGGGGTTAACAGGGGGCGAATATGGCTACACCTTC
CASSLGLTGGEYGYTF
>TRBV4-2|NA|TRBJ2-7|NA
TGTGCCAGCAGCCAAGGGGGTGGAGGTGACGTCCGGCAGTACTTC
CASSQGGGGDVRQYF
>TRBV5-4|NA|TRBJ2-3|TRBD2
TGTGCCAGCAGCTTAAAATTGGGACTAGCTGGCACAGATACGCAGTATTTT
CASSLKLGLAGTDTQYF
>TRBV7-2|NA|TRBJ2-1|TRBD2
TGTGCCAGCAGCTTATATGGGACTAGCGGGGGGACTTCGTACAATGAGCAGTTCTTC
CASSLYGTSGGTSYNEQFF
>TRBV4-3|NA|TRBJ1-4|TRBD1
TGCGCCAGCAGCCAATTAAACCCGGGACAGGGGAGTGAAAAACTGTTTTTT
CASSQLNPGQGSEKLFF
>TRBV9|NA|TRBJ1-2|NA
TGTGCCAGCAGCGTGGACAGTAACTATGGCTACACCTTC
CASSVDSNYGYTF
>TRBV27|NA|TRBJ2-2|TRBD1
TGTGCCAGCAGTCAGACAGGGGCGAACACCGGGGAGCTGTTTTTT
CASSQTGANTGELFF
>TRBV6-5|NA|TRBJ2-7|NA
TGTGCCAGCAGTTACTCTGAGGTCTCCTACGAGCAGTACTTC
CASSYSEVSYEQYF
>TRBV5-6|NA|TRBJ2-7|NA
TGTGCCAGCAGTGAGGCAGACCTCAGTTACGAGCAGTACTTC
CASSEADLSYEQYF
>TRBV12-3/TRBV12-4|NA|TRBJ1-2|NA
TGTGCCAGCAGACCTCCGGGGGGTCATGGCTACACCTTC
CASRPPGGHGYTF
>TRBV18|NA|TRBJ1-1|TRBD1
TGTGCCAGCTCACGACAGGGCACATCGAACACTGAAGCTTTCTTT
CASSRQGTSNTEAFF
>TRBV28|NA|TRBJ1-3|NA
TGTGCCAGCAGTTTATTGGATCGGGTGAGACTCGCAAACACCATATATTTT
CASSLLDRVRLANTIYF
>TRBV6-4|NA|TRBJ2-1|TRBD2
TGTGCCAGCAGTCCAGCACTAGAAGGGACTAGCGTAGATGAGCAGTTCTTC
CASSPALEGTSVDEQFF
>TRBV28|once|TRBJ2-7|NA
TGTGCCAGCAGTATCCTACGCTACGAGCAGTACTTC
CASSILRYEQYF